Reported below is one TCR beta chain. At one boundary the junction diverges from the germline segment, which might be a read error. The authors' processing: Quantification of nucleated cells was approximated via reference gene primer amplification. Generated by immunoSEQ multiplex PCR, the TCRdb table keeps only in-frame clones and is missing some. V, J and clone size reflect that table, while D and trimming were determined from the DNA. The table has tens of thousands of clones, about three quarters seen once. The sample comes from a study of blood T cell repertoires in COVID-19. Overall study: The origin of the acute and convalescent COVID-19 samples was the United States, Italy and Spain. PBMCs, B-cell-depleted T cells, or T cells provided the cDNA or gDNA that made up the material.

CDR3 size: 14 residues. From germline, CDR1 is SEHNR and CDR2 FQNEAQ (reference sequence). The sequenced material came from peripheral blood. J is TRBJ2-1 and V is TRBV7-9; 8 nucleotides line up with TRBD2. This clonotype was sampled from a human donor in a cohort sampled during active COVID-19. This chain's CDR3 is CASSRTSSSNEQFF. CDR3 sequence (DNA): TGTGCCAGCAGTCGGACTAGCTCCTCCAATGAGCAGTTCTTC.